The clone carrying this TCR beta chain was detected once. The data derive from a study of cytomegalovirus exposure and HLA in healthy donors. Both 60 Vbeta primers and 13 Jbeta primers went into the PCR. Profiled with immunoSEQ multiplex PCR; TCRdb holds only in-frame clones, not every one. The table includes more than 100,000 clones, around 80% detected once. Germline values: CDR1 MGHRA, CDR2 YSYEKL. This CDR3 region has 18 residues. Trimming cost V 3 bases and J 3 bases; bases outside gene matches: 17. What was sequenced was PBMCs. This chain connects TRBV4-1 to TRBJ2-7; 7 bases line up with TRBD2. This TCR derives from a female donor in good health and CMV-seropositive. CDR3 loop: CASSHPRTAASGLYEQYF. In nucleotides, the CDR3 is TGCGCCAGCAGCCACCCCCGAACAGCGGCTAGCGGACTCTACGAGCAGTACTTC.